What follows are 13 T cell receptor beta chains derived from one specimen sequenced in a study of T cell responses to AZD1222 COVID-19 vaccine. This table comes from immunoSEQ multiplex PCR, and its TCRdb copy is limited to in-frame clones, with some not included. The sample records about 160,000 clones, more than 75% being singletons. The sequenced sample was peripheral blood, obtained 28 days after the second AZD1222 dose. These receptors originate from an adult who received the AZD1222 COVID-19 vaccine.

The genes are TRBV24-1 and TRBJ1-2; D is unresolved. CDR3 length: 13 amino acids. Germline values: CDR1 KGHDR, CDR2 SFDVKD. Trimming pared 4 bases from V and 8 bases from J, leaving 13 bases between. The CDR3 DNA reads TGTGCCACCAGTGACCCCATTTCGGGGGGCTACACCTTC. This codes for CATSDPISGGYTF.

The chain uses TRBV9 and TRBJ1-3; D uncertain. Trimming took off 3 bases at V and 8 bases at J, with 12 bases between the two ends. The CDR3 is 13 amino acids. Germline V gene data show CDR1 as SGDLS and CDR2 as YYNGEE. The CDR3 region is CASSASLQDTIYF. DNA of the CDR3: TGTGCCAGCAGCGCTAGCCTCCAGGACACCATATATTTT.

The V gene is TRBV19, the J gene TRBJ1-6, with 11 bases that match TRBD1. Unmatched junction bases numbered 6, after V lost 10 bases and J lost 10 bases. Germline lookup yields CDR1 LNHDA and CDR2 SQIVND (reference sequence). This CDR3 has 13 residues. The CDR3 is CAISDRGPSPLHF. DNA for the CDR3: TGTGCCATCTCGGACAGGGGGCCATCACCCCTCCACTTT.

V usage is TRBV11-2 and J usage is TRBJ2-1; perhaps TRBD1 as D (5 bases). Germline-derived CDR1 and CDR2 are SGHAT and FQNNGV. This CDR3 contains 20 residues. V dropped 0 bases and J dropped 4 bases, with 25 bases sitting between them. The CDR3 is CASSLDWVPGLRKIYNEQFF. The DNA for the CDR3 is TGTGCCAGCAGCTTAGACTGGGTCCCAGGGCTTCGCAAAATATACAATGAGCAGTTCTTC.

This chain links TRBV19 with TRBJ2-4; a weak D match, TRBD1 (6 bases). Trimming removed 4 bases at V and 6 bases at J, with 10 bases between. There are 13 residues in the CDR3. From germline, CDR1 is LNHDA and CDR2 SQIVND (reference sequence). CDR3 sequence: CASSKDRLNIQYF. The DNA for the CDR3 is TGTGCCAGTAGTAAGGACAGACTAAACATTCAGTACTTC. Full variable domain (remainder filled in from reference TRBV19 and TRBJ2-4): DGGITQSPKYLFRKEGQNVTLSCEQNLNHDAMYWYRQDPGQGLRLIYYSQIVNDFQKGDIAEGYSVSREKKESFPLTVTSAQKNPTAFYLCASSKDRLNIQYFGAGTRLSVL.

This clone was detected once. The chain joins TRBV6-5 to TRBJ1-2; D not resolved. Germline assignment: CDR1 MNHEY and CDR2 SVGAGI. This CDR3 spans 14 amino acids. Trimming cost V 2 bases and J 8 bases, with 15 bases left between them. The chain's CDR3 is CASSYDNHLLGYTF. CDR3 bases: TGTGCCAGCAGTTACGACAACCACCTCCTCGGCTACACCTTC.

The CDR3 spells CASSPDRVAEAFF. The CDR3 DNA reads as TGTGCCAGCAGCCCTGACAGGGTAGCTGAAGCTTTCTTT. This chain connects TRBV11-2 to TRBJ1-1, with 7 bases that match TRBD1. Germline CDR1 and CDR2: SGHAT and FQNNGV. The CDR3 contains 13 residues. The V and J ends lost 5 bases and 6 bases, in that order; junction bases with no gene match: 6.

J is TRBJ2-3 and V is TRBV30, with D hard to call. CDR1 and CDR2 from the germline V gene are GTSNPN and SVGIG (reference sequence). V lost 0 bases and J 0 bases, leaving 19 bases between the germline ends. The CDR3 extends over 18 amino acids. The CDR3 here is CAWSVGYGLLPSTDTQYF. As DNA, the CDR3 is TGTGCCTGGAGTGTAGGCTATGGCCTCCTACCTAGCACAGATACGCAGTATTTT.

The rearrangement links TRBV20-1 to TRBJ2-7; D perhaps matches TRBD1 (5 bases). The CDR3 runs to 11 residues. Deletions cut 6 bases from V and 4 bases from J, with 10 bases between. The V gene's germline CDR1 is DFQATT and CDR2 SNEGSKA (reference sequence). The CDR3 sequence: CSAQTVYEQYF. The CDR3 DNA reads TGCAGTGCCCAGACAGTATACGAGCAGTACTTC.

This clone showed up just once. V usage is TRBV6-6 and J usage is TRBJ2-1, with 10 bases matching TRBD2. Trimming at V came to 5 bases and at J to 8 bases, leaving 12 bases not matched to a gene. Germline CDR1 is MNHNY and CDR2 is SVGAGI (reference sequence). The CDR3 is 16 amino acids. DNA of the CDR3: TGTGCCAGCAGTGGCCGACTAGCGGGTGTTAGCGATGAGCAGTTCTTC. This gives the protein CASSGRLAGVSDEQFF.

The genes are TRBV11-3 and TRBJ2-1; 9 nucleotides agree with TRBD2. The J segment lost 6 bases and the V segment lost 0 bases, leaving 3 bases of the junction unmatched. Germline V gives CDR1 SGHNT, CDR2 YENEEA. This CDR3 spans 15 amino acids. CDR3: CASSLDGAGGNEQFF. CDR3 DNA: TGTGCCAGCAGCTTAGATGGAGCGGGGGGCAATGAGCAGTTCTTC.

This clone appeared a few times. Additional DNA sequences in this sample encode the identical CDR3. This chain links TRBV3-1 (or the pseudogene TRBV3-2) with TRBJ1-1; weak D call: TRBD1 (6 bases). Trimming removed 1 base at V and 5 bases at J, with 8 bases between. The germline V gene encodes CDR1 LGHDT and CDR2 YNNKEL (reference sequence). The CDR3 length is 13 residues. The CDR3 DNA reads TGTGCCAGCAGCCAAGTAGGGGGGACTGAAGCTTTCTTT. Its protein product is CASSQVGGTEAFF.

The genes are TRBV20-1 and TRBJ1-5, with TRBD1 as a possible D gene (5 bases). Germline V gene sequence: CDR1 DFQATT, CDR2 SNEGSKA (reference sequence). This CDR3 spans 15 amino acids. Deletions cut 3 bases from V and 2 bases from J, with 14 bases between. The CDR3: CSASSPQGGNQPQHF. The CDR3 coding sequence is TGCAGTGCTAGTAGTCCTCAGGGAGGCAATCAGCCCCAGCATTTT.